These 18 T cell receptor beta chains came from one sample sequenced in a study of technical replicates of blood from a handful of donors. Sequenced by immunoSEQ multiplex PCR; TCRdb stores in-frame clones only, minus some. The data hold about 14,000 clones, with about four fifths observed a single time. Sequenced material: PBMCs. The receptors were gathered from a human donor in good health.

The chain joins TRBV28 to TRBJ2-3; D is undetermined. In germline, CDR1 is MDHEN, CDR2 SYDVKM. The CDR3 extends over 11 amino acids. In DNA form, the CDR3 reads TGTGCAACCACTAGCACAGATACGCAGTATTTT. Translation gives CATTSTDTQYF.

This clone was found a few times. The chain links TRBV13 to TRBJ2-1, with 7 bases fitting TRBD2. This CDR3 is 17 amino acids long. V was clipped by 1 base and J by 9 bases; unmatched bases: 15. Germline V gene data show CDR1 as PRHDT and CDR2 as FYEKMQ (reference sequence). CDR3 coding DNA: TGTGCCAGCAGCTTAGCGCTGTATCCGGGAGGCCAGAGTGAGCAGTTCTTC. This gives the protein CASSLALYPGGQSEQFF.

The chain is built from TRBV30 and TRBJ1-3; 7 bases fit TRBD1. Germline V gene data show CDR1 as GTSNPN and CDR2 as SVGIG (reference sequence). V was clipped by 8 bases and J by 3 bases; unmatched bases: 13. The CDR3 is 15 amino acids. CDR3 loop: CAGNRGSWGGNTIYF. The CDR3 DNA is TGTGCCGGCAACAGGGGTTCGTGGGGTGGAAACACCATATATTTT.

The chain combines TRBV4-1 with TRBJ2-7; TRBD2 is a possible D gene (5 bases). Germline assignment: CDR1 MGHRA and CDR2 YSYEKL. Trimming stripped 1 base from V and 6 bases from J, with 13 bases between. This CDR3 contains 14 residues. CDR3 sequence reads: CASSQGSDYVEQYF. The DNA of the CDR3 is TGCGCCAGCAGCCAAGGTAGCGACTACGTCGAGCAGTACTTC.

This clone came up once. The chain couples TRBV4-1 to TRBJ2-5; D call uncertain. CDR1 is MGHRA, CDR2 YSYEKL, per germline. CDR3 length: 15 amino acids. Trimming pared 0 bases from V and 2 bases from J, leaving 10 bases between. Here the CDR3 reads CASSQDTTHQETQYF. The CDR3 region has the DNA TGCGCCAGCAGCCAAGATACTACCCATCAAGAGACCCAGTACTTC.

V gene TRBV5-5 combines with J gene TRBJ1-4; D not resolved. Between the trimmed V and J ends, which lost 1 base and 8 bases, there was a span of 12 bases. Germline V gene sequence: CDR1 SGHKS, CDR2 YYEKEE (reference sequence). The CDR3 has 14 residues. The CDR3 nucleotides are TGTGCCAGCAGCTTGCCGGAGGGTGGGGAAAAACTGTTTTTT. This encodes CASSLPEGGEKLFF.

The CDR3 here is CAWSGSGGGETQYF. CDR3 DNA: TGTGCCTGGAGTGGAAGCGGGGGAGGGGAGACCCAGTACTTC. The V and J genes are TRBV30 and TRBJ2-5; 8 bases fit TRBD2. The CDR3 has 14 amino acids. Germline trimming cut 1 base from V and 5 bases from J; bases unmatched to any gene: 6. Germline CDR1 and CDR2: GTSNPN and SVGIG (reference sequence).

V and J are TRBV2 and TRBJ2-5, with a weak D call TRBD1 (5 bases). The CDR3 is 13 residues long. Germline V lookup: CDR1 SNHLY, CDR2 FYNNEI. The germline V and J ends were trimmed by 5 bases and 1 base, with 8 bases remaining between them. The CDR3 DNA sequence: TGTGCCAGCAGTCAAGACAGCCAAGAGACCCAGTACTTC. Translated: CASSQDSQETQYF. The variable domain in full, with the rest retrieved from reference TRBV2 and TRBJ2-5, is EPEVTQTPSHQVTQMGQEVILRCVPISNHLYFYWYRQILGQKVEFLVSFYNNEISEKSEIFDDQFSVERPDGSNFTLKIRSTKLEDSAMYFCASSQDSQETQYFGPGTRLLVL.

The rearrangement joins TRBV19 to TRBJ2-7, with D possibly TRBD1 on 5 matching bases. Germline CDR1 and CDR2: LNHDA and SQIVND (reference sequence). V lost 0 bases, J lost 0 bases, and 9 bases lay in between. The CDR3 is made up of 15 amino acids. This CDR3 is CASSIDWGSSYEQYF. CDR3 coding DNA: TGTGCCAGTAGTATAGATTGGGGCAGCTCCTACGAGCAGTACTTC.

Judged by abundance, this clone is medium-sized (0.01 to 0.1%). This chain joins TRBV20-1 and TRBJ1-1; D is unresolved. Per germline, CDR1 DFQATT and CDR2 SNEGSKA (reference sequence). The CDR3 is made up of 10 amino acids. The CDR3 sequence is CKEPDKKAFF. In DNA form, the CDR3 reads TGCAAGGAGCCCGATAAAAAAGCTTTCTTT.

The genes are TRBV6-4 and TRBJ2-1, with 8 nucleotides matching TRBD1. CDR3 length: 12 residues. The V and J ends lost 0 bases and 15 bases, in that order; junction bases with no gene match: 4. Germline CDR1 and CDR2: MRHNA and SNTAGT. CDR3 sequence (DNA): TGTGCCAGCAGTGACTCCGGGACAGGCAGGTTCTTC. It is translated as CASSDSGTGRFF.

The chain carries TRBV7-9 and TRBJ2-1; 9 bases line up with TRBD2. The CDR3 is made up of 15 amino acids. Per germline, CDR1 SEHNR and CDR2 FQNEAQ (reference sequence). The V and J ends lost 5 bases and 0 bases, in that order; junction bases with no gene match: 2. The CDR3 region is CASSLSGSSYNEQFF. The CDR3 DNA reads TGTGCCAGCAGCCTTAGCGGGAGCTCCTACAATGAGCAGTTCTTC. Full variable domain (missing parts from reference TRBV7-9 and TRBJ2-1): DTGVSQNPRHKITKRGQNVTFRCDPISEHNRLYWYRQTLGQGPEFLTYFQNEAQLEKSRLLSDRFSAERPKGSFSTLEIQRTEQGDSAMYLCASSLSGSSYNEQFFGPGTRLTVL.

The chain employs TRBV6-1 and TRBJ2-1; D remains ambiguous. Germline V gene lookup returns CDR1 MNHNS and CDR2 SASEGT. Trimming cost V 1 base and J 1 base, with 14 bases left between them. The CDR3 contains 17 residues. CDR3 protein: CASSEGQAIRSYNEQFF. For the CDR3, the DNA is TGTGCCAGCAGTGAAGGCCAGGCGATAAGGTCCTACAATGAGCAGTTCTTC.

The genes are TRBV28 and TRBJ1-1; 11 bases align to TRBD1. The trim removed 7 bases at V and 7 bases at J, leaving 11 bases unmatched. Germline lookup yields CDR1 MDHEN and CDR2 SYDVKM. The CDR3 spans 15 residues. CDR3 nucleotides: TGTGCCAGCACCCTCCGGACAGGGGGCGTCGGTGAAGCTTTCTTT. Translation gives CASTLRTGGVGEAFF.

This chain connects TRBV28 to TRBJ2-7; 7 nucleotides align to TRBD1. Trimming at V came to 6 bases and at J to 3 bases, leaving 17 bases not matched to a gene. CDR3 length: 17 amino acids. Germline-derived CDR1 and CDR2 are MDHEN and SYDVKM. For the CDR3, the DNA is TGTGCCAGCAGGACCCTAGAGGGGACAGAAGATTACTACGAGCAGTACTTC. Residues: CASRTLEGTEDYYEQYF.

This chain links TRBV4-2 with TRBJ2-7, with D tentatively TRBD2 (5 bases). Germline assignment: CDR1 LGHNA and CDR2 YNFKEQ. The CDR3 consists of 14 residues. V lost 0 bases, J lost 2 bases, and 8 bases lay in between. The CDR3 protein is CASSQEALAYEQYF. The CDR3 DNA reads TGTGCCAGCAGCCAAGAAGCACTAGCCTACGAGCAGTACTTC.

The chain carries TRBV5-4 and TRBJ2-1; 9 nucleotides match TRBD2. The trim removed 0 bases at V and 4 bases at J, leaving 2 bases unmatched. CDR1 and CDR2 from the germline V gene are SGHNT and YYREEE (reference sequence). The CDR3 runs to 15 residues. The CDR3 nucleotides are TGTGCCAGCAGCTTGGGTAGCGGGAGTTACAATGAGCAGTTCTTC. This codes for CASSLGSGSYNEQFF.

The chain has TRBV2 and TRBJ2-7, with 10 bases aligning to TRBD1. Per germline, CDR1 SNHLY and CDR2 FYNNEI. V lost 7 bases to trimming and J lost 6 bases; unmatched junction nucleotides: 6. This CDR3 spans 13 amino acids. CDR3 DNA sequence: TGTGCCAGCAAAAGGACAGGGGGTACCGAGCAGTACTTC. This gives the protein CASKRTGGTEQYF.